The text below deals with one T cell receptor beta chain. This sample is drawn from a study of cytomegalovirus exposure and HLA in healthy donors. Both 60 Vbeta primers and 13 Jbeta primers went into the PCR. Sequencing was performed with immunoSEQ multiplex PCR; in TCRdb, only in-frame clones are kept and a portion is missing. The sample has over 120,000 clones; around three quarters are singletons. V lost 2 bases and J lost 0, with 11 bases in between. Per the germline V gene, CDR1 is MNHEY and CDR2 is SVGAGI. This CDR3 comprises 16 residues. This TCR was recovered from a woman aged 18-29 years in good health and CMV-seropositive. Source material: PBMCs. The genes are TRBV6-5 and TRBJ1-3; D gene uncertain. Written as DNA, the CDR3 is TGTGCCAGCAGTTACGCCTTCACGGGCTCTGGAAACACCATATATTTT. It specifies CASSYAFTGSGNTIYF.